This T cell receptor (beta chain) was captured in a study of OX40 agonist ivuxolimab in advanced cancers. For the wider study: Ivuxolimab, which targeted the costimulatory receptor OX40 (CD134), was an agonistic, fully human IgG2 monoclonal antibody. Intravenous ivuxolimab was administered to patients every 2 weeks at six dose levels: 0.01, 0.1, 0.3, 1.5, 3 and 10 mg/kg. Of the 50 to 55 patients in dose escalation, 19 had hepatocellular carcinoma, approximately 15 had melanoma, 9 had renal cell carcinoma and 9 had head and neck cancer. A male proportion of 75% to 85% and a mean age of approximately 58 years, ranging from 23 to 79, were recorded for the dose-escalation cohort. Patients were allowed to have had prior anti-PD-1, anti-PD-L1 or anti-CTLA-4 therapy, and roughly 40% of the dose-escalation patients had been treated with checkpoint inhibitors. Partial responses occurred in three dose-escalation patients, of whom one had hepatocellular carcinoma and two had cutaneous melanoma. Peripheral TCRbeta sequencing was intended to test whether TCR sequence diversity was altered and clonal T-cell expansion was caused by ivuxolimab. The monotherapy dose-escalation portion (N of about 50 patients) of the phase I ivuxolimab trial is reported in the paper.

To sequence the TCRbeta CDR3 region, genomic DNA was isolated from the sorted cells. TCRbeta CDR3 regions were sequenced using the immunoSEQ Assay. This is the immuneACCESS table as TCRdb keeps it, with only in-frame sequences that have V and J called. A part of the clones is gone; compared with another copy, unresolved V genes explain less than half, and the rest is unexplained. The sample profile shows 70,000 to 95,000 clones; about 91% of them were found once. The ten largest clones take up about 0.76% of the sample. Comments on this clone: There is no known antigen for this receptor. The record has no base qualities; no much larger clone is one base away.

Patients with a history of autoimmune disease or receiving systemic immunosuppression were excluded from the trial. Peripheral blood for TCR sequencing was collected from all dose cohorts at baseline, on cycle 4 day 1, and on cycle 7 day 1. The samples were drawn from a first-in-human, open-label, multicenter phase I dose-escalation trial of ivuxolimab. The trial enrolled adults with locally advanced or metastatic head and neck squamous cell, hepatocellular, melanoma or renal cell carcinoma. Before TCR sequencing, CD4+ T cells and CD8+ T cells from peripheral blood were sorted into separate populations. A distance of 2 bases separates the germline ends of V and J, which lose 6 bases and 1 base respectively. According to the germline V gene, CDR1 reads SQVTM and CDR2 reads ANQGSEA. From its cysteine to its phenylalanine, the CDR3 spans 10 amino acids. The sequence is cut down to CDR3 DNA, 30 bases in frame from base 1.

Paper-wide results and their limitations: On average, CD8+ T cells showed more expanded clones than CD4+ T cells after ivuxolimab. The antigen specificity of the clonally expanded peripheral T cells was not determined. Low levels of normalized T-cell clonal expansion were also seen in some patients who did not respond. At doses from 0.1 to 3.0 mg/kg, clonal expansion was seen in both CD4+ and CD8+ blood T cells between baseline and week 6. In partial responders in the 0.1-3.0 mg/kg groups, normalized peripheral clonal expansion was found to be among the lowest, especially among CD8+ T cells.

The TCR sequence derives from an adult with an advanced solid tumor such as melanoma, head and neck, liver or kidney cancer. Here the sequenced sample was CD4+ or CD8+ T cells sorted from blood, taken in a trial of the OX40 agonist ivuxolimab. Recombination connected TRBV29-1 to TRBJ2-3; the D segment cannot be called with confidence. The CDR3 reads CSVGTDTQYF. The DNA reads TGCAGCGTCGGCACAGATACGCAGTATTTT.